This T cell receptor beta chain was recorded in a study of blood T cell repertoires in COVID-19. Produced via immunoSEQ multiplex PCR; TCRdb's table is partial and in-frame only. The table records some 160,000 clones, roughly 90% of them present only once. Participants, about 18 to 90 years old, spanned approximately 26 US areas. Clinical history reported by participants formed the basis on which cohorts were assigned. Resolution of symptoms, clearance, or two negative PCRs was present in recovered Cohort 3 donors. The V segment lost 0 bases and the J segment 7 bases; nucleotides outside the gene matches: 6. There are 16 residues in the CDR3. Germline lookup yields CDR1 SGHRS and CDR2 YFSETQ.

This rearrangement joins TRBV5-1 to TRBJ2-1; 11 nucleotides align to TRBD2. Sequenced sample: PBMCs or T cells enriched from blood (not recorded which). The clonotype comes from a woman between 45 and 65 years old who had recovered from COVID-19. CDR3 protein: CASSLVASGGSNEQFF. DNA of the CDR3: TGCGCCAGCAGCTTGGTAGCTAGCGGGGGGAGTAATGAGCAGTTCTTC.